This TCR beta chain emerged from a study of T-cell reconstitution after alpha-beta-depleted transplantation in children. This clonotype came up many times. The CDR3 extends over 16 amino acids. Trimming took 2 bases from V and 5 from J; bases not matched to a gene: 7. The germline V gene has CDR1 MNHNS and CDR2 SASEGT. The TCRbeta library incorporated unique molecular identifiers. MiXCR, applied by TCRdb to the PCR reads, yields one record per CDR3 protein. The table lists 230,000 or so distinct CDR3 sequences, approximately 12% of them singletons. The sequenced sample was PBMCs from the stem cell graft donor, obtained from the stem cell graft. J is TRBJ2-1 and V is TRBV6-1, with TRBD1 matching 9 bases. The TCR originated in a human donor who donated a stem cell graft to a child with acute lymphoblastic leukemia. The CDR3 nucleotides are TGTGCCAGCAGTGAATTGGGGGGACAGGGCCACAATGAGCAGTTCTTC. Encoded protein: CASSELGGQGHNEQFF.